The 4 T cell receptor beta chains below come from one sample, sequenced in a study of T cell changes during pregnancy in multiple sclerosis. Using immunoSEQ multiplex PCR, the repertoire was profiled, and TCRdb retains in-frame clones only, with some absent. The table lists 70,000 to 80,000 clones, about 85% of them singletons. Sequences were derived from peripheral blood, sampled before pregnancy. The receptor set was obtained from a female donor with multiple sclerosis, enrolled in a pregnancy study.

The V and J genes are TRBV2 and TRBJ2-7, with 7 nucleotides matching TRBD1. Germline CDR1 reads SNHLY; CDR2 reads FYNNEI. V lost 4 bases and J lost 5; bases outside the gene matches: 14. The CDR3 spans 16 residues. The CDR3 loop reads CASSGGRQGTSDEQYF. The CDR3 DNA reads TGTGCCAGCAGTGGCGGTCGACAGGGAACCTCTGACGAGCAGTACTTC.

This clone has a handful of counts. This chain connects TRBV4-1 to TRBJ1-2; D ambiguous. The CDR3 sequence is 17 residues long. CDR1 is MGHRA, CDR2 YSYEKL, per germline. Trimming shortened V by 0 bases and J by 4 bases, and 18 bases separated the two germline ends. Here the CDR3 reads CASSQDRRQISSYGYTF. CDR3 DNA: TGCGCCAGCAGCCAAGATAGGAGGCAGATTTCCTCCTATGGCTACACCTTC.

The chain uses TRBV7-8 and TRBJ2-7, with 8 bases identical to TRBD1. J was trimmed by 5 bases and V by 5 bases; bases with no gene match: 11. The CDR3 totals 15 residues. Germline values: CDR1 SGHVS, CDR2 FQNEAQ. Here the CDR3 reads CASSTYLGQGNEQYF. The CDR3 nucleotides read TGTGCCAGCAGCACTTACCTAGGACAGGGTAACGAGCAGTACTTC.

The gene calls are TRBV30 and TRBJ1-2; TRBD1 matches at 10 bases. The J segment lost 8 bases and the V segment lost 2 bases, leaving 5 bases of the junction unmatched. The germline gives CDR1 GTSNPN, CDR2 SVGIG (reference sequence). The CDR3 length is 13 residues. For the CDR3, the DNA is TGTGCCTGGAGTAGACAGGGGGCTTTCGGCTACACCTTC. Translated: CAWSRQGAFGYTF. Together with reference TRBV30 and TRBJ1-2, the CDR3 gives the full variable domain: SQTIHQWPATLVQPVGSPLSLECTVEGTSNPNLYWYRQAAGRGLQLLFYSVGIGQISSEVPQNLSASRPQDRQFILSSKKLLLSDSGFYLCAWSRQGAFGYTFGSGTRLTVV.